This TCR beta chain is from a study of T cells after yellow fever vaccination. CDR3 length: 14 amino acids. The germline gives CDR1 SGHRS, CDR2 YFSETQ. V gave up 4 bases and J gave up 6 bases; unmatched junction bases: 9. Overall study results and limits: It was a weaker secondary response, yet one that peaked faster, at day 5 versus 15. In post-booster samples, most primary-vaccination clones reappeared (roughly 96% CD4, roughly 90% CD8).

Comments on this clonotype: Antigen: not known.

A process of 5'RACE template switching, which added a universal primer site and UMIs, was used to make TCR cDNA. TCRdb re-called the 5' RACE reads with MiXCR, one entry per CDR3 protein. The table records approximately 74,000 distinct CDR3 sequences, 5% to 6.5% of them present only once. The chain carries TRBV5-1 and TRBJ1-1, with 7 nucleotides matching TRBD1. The starting material was CD4+ T cells sorted from PBMCs, obtained around 15 days after the first yellow fever vaccination. This clonotype was sampled from a man between 18 and 35 years old who received the YFV17D yellow fever vaccine. CDR3 protein: CASSLIRTGSEAFF. The DNA of the CDR3 is TGCGCCAGCAGCCTGATCCGGACAGGATCTGAAGCTTTCTTT.